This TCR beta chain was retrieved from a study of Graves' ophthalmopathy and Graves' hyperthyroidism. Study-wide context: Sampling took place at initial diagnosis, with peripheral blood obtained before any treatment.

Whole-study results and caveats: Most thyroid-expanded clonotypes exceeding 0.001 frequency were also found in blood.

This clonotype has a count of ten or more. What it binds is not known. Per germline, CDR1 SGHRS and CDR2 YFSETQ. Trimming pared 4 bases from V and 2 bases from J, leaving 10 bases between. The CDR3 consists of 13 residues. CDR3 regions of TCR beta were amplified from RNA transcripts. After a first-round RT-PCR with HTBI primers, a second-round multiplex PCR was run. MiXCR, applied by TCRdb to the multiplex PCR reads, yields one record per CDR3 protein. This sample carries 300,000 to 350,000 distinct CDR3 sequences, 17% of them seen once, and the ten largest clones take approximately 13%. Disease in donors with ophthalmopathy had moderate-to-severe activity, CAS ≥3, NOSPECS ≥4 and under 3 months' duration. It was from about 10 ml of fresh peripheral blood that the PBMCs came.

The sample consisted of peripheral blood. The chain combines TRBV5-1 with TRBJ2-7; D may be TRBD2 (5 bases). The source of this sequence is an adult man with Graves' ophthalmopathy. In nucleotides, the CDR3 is TGCGCCAGCAGCCCTTCCGGGGCCTACGAGCAGTACTTC. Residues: CASSPSGAYEQYF.